These 21 T cell receptor beta chains share one sample of origin, sequenced in a study of Ad26.COV2.S vaccination and SARS-CoV-2 variants. The repertoire was sequenced with immunoSEQ multiplex PCR; TCRdb's copy has only in-frame clones and lacks some. Counted here are 300,000 to 500,000 clones, 70% to 90% occurring once; the ten biggest clones make up 3.5%. Treatment described: 19 received Ad26.COV2.S at low or high dose, single or two shots; 5 received placebo; per-sample allocation not given. Sampling happened 63 days after the first vaccine or placebo injection. The specimen was peripheral blood, collected in a trial of Ad26.COV2.S vaccine versus placebo. The origin of the receptors is a person between 18 and 59 years old who received the Ad26.COV2.S COVID-19 vaccine or a placebo.

V is TRBV9 and J is TRBJ1-1; D call uncertain. The CDR3 totals 15 residues. V was cut by 4 bases and J by 4 bases, with 17 bases left in between. Germline-derived CDR1 and CDR2 are SGDLS and YYNGEE. The CDR3 reads CASSPQVDGSTEAFF. In nucleotides, the CDR3 is TGTGCCAGCAGCCCCCAGGTTGATGGGTCCACTGAAGCTTTCTTT.

CDR3 sequence reads: CASSLGGFSEKLFF. The CDR3 nucleotides read TGTGCCAGCAGTTTGGGAGGGTTCAGTGAAAAACTGTTTTTT. The chain uses TRBV28 and TRBJ1-4; D not certain. The CDR3 is made up of 14 amino acids. From germline, CDR1 is MDHEN and CDR2 SYDVKM. The germline V and J ends were trimmed by 3 bases and 7 bases, with 12 bases remaining between them.

This chain joins TRBV19 and TRBJ2-1, with a possible D match to TRBD1 (6 bases). CDR1 and CDR2 from the germline V gene are LNHDA and SQIVND (reference sequence). The length of the CDR3 is 14 residues. Trimming cost V 6 bases and J 4 bases, with 13 bases left between them. The CDR3 nucleotides read TGTGCCAGTAGCCCGGAGGACAGTTACAATGAGCAGTTCTTC. Its translation is CASSPEDSYNEQFF.

The J gene is TRBJ1-1, the V gene TRBV5-1, with 7 bases aligning to TRBD1. There are 14 residues in the CDR3. CDR1 and CDR2 from the germline V gene are SGHRS and YFSETQ. V lost 2 bases, J lost 1 base, and 2 bases stayed unmatched. The CDR3, as DNA: TGCGCCAGCAGCTTCGGACAGGAGAACACTGAAGCTTTCTTT. Translation: CASSFGQENTEAFF.

The CDR3 nucleotides read TGTGCCAGCAGTGATACGCGGCCGGGCTACACCTTC. Its translation: CASSDTRPGYTF. The chain joins TRBV2 to TRBJ1-2; D gene ambiguous. The CDR3 is 12 residues long. The germline V and J ends were trimmed by 3 bases and 8 bases, with 10 bases remaining between them. Germline values: CDR1 SNHLY, CDR2 FYNNEI.

The chain combines TRBV7-2 with TRBJ1-1; the match to TRBD1 covers 7 bases. Trimming took 5 bases from V and 11 from J; bases not matched to a gene: 8. The CDR3 runs to 12 residues. Germline lookup yields CDR1 SGHTA and CDR2 FQGNSA. CDR3 coding DNA: TGTGCCAGCAGCGGGCGGACAGGCGCCGCTTTCTTT. Amino acid sequence: CASSGRTGAAFF.

This clone was recorded once. This rearrangement joins TRBV12-5 to TRBJ2-3; D unclear. CDR1 is LGHNT and CDR2 is FRNRAP in the germline V gene. V shed 5 bases and J shed 5 bases, with 5 bases lying between them. The CDR3 runs 11 residues. In nucleotides, the CDR3 is TGTGCTAGTGGTAAAGGAGATACGCAGTATTTT. Protein product: CASGKGDTQYF.

The chain links TRBV12-3 or TRBV12-4 to TRBJ1-1; no definite D call. The ends were cut back, 11 bases at V and 11 bases at J, with 18 bases in the middle. The CDR3 has 11 amino acids. CDR3 amino acids: CAARRGVDAFF. The CDR3 nucleotides read TGTGCCGCCCGGCGCGGGGTTGACGCTTTCTTT.

The chain carries TRBV6-1 and TRBJ2-3; no clear D. The CDR3 has 14 residues. The germline V gene encodes CDR1 MNHNS and CDR2 SASEGT. With 2 bases removed from V and 3 bases from J, the gap between germline ends came to 9 bases. CDR3 amino acids: CASSERWVTDTQYF. CDR3 DNA: TGTGCCAGCAGTGAAAGATGGGTTACAGATACGCAGTATTTT.

The chain links TRBV24-1 to TRBJ1-1; 8 bases align to TRBD1. CDR3 length equals 14 residues. The junction had 5 bases not matched to a gene; V was cut back by 9 bases and J by 0 bases. Germline lookup yields CDR1 KGHDR and CDR2 SFDVKD. In nucleotides, the CDR3 is TGTGCCACCCGGACAGGGTGGATGAACACTGAAGCTTTCTTT. Amino acids: CATRTGWMNTEAFF.

In regard to this clone: At one end the junction does not follow the germline gene, possibly because of a read error. The chain carries TRBV4-1 and TRBJ1-1; TRBD1 is a possible D gene (5 bases). Germline CDR1 MGHRA, CDR2 YSYEKL. The CDR3 has 16 amino acids. This CDR3 is CASSQEGGTLKTEAFF. The CDR3, as DNA: TGCGCCAGCAGCCAAGAGGGGGGGACTTTGAAGACTGAAGCTTTCTTT.

The V call is TRBV18, the J call TRBJ2-5, with D hard to call. CDR3 length: 14 amino acids. The V gene lost 3 bases and the J gene lost 2 bases, with 10 bases spanning the gap. Germline CDR1 KGHSH, CDR2 LQKENI. CDR3 region: CASSPPTVQETQYF. The CDR3 DNA sequence: TGTGCCAGCTCACCCCCGACTGTGCAAGAGACCCAGTACTTC.

The genes are TRBV4-2 and TRBJ2-3, with 7 bases that match TRBD2. Germline CDR1 is LGHNA and CDR2 is YNFKEQ. This CDR3 has 17 residues. V trimming: 0 bases; J trimming: 5 bases; junction bases outside the gene matches: 11. CDR3 sequence (DNA): TGTGCCAGCAGCCAAGAAGAAGCGGGGCTTATCAGAGATACGCAGTATTTT. As protein: CASSQEEAGLIRDTQYF.

The CDR3 DNA reads as TGTGCCAGTAGTATTTCTATCTTGGCGGGATTTAGCTCCTACAATGAGCAGTTCTTC. Translation gives CASSISILAGFSSYNEQFF. V usage is TRBV19 and J usage is TRBJ2-1, with D tentatively TRBD2 (6 bases). This CDR3 spans 19 amino acids. Germline V gene data show CDR1 as LNHDA and CDR2 as SQIVND (reference sequence). The V end lost 3 bases, the J end lost 0 bases, and 21 bases lay between the germline ends.

The rearrangement uses TRBV7-9 and TRBJ1-1, with D perhaps TRBD1 (5 bases). The V end lost 0 bases, the J end lost 4 bases, and 12 bases lay between the germline ends. Germline CDR1 SEHNR, CDR2 FQNEAQ (reference sequence). This CDR3 comprises 15 residues. This chain's CDR3 is CASSLAGPTGTEAFF. The DNA for the CDR3 is TGTGCCAGCAGCTTAGCGGGACCCACGGGCACTGAAGCTTTCTTT. Variable domain in full (rest from reference TRBV7-9 and TRBJ1-1): DTGVSQNPRHKITKRGQNVTFRCDPISEHNRLYWYRQTLGQGPEFLTYFQNEAQLEKSRLLSDRFSAERPKGSFSTLEIQRTEQGDSAMYLCASSLAGPTGTEAFFGQGTRLTVV.

This chain uses TRBV5-4 with TRBJ1-1; D uncertain. Germline CDR1 SGHNT, CDR2 YYREEE (reference sequence). V was pared by 4 bases and J by 3 bases, with 13 bases between. The CDR3 runs to 14 residues. CDR3 residues: CASSVALEYTEAFF. In DNA, the CDR3 is TGTGCCAGCAGCGTGGCCTTAGAGTACACTGAAGCTTTCTTT.

The V gene is TRBV7-9, the J gene TRBJ1-3, with D perhaps TRBD1 (6 bases). Germline V gene sequence: CDR1 SEHNR, CDR2 FQNEAQ (reference sequence). The CDR3 totals 16 residues. Between the trimmed V and J ends, which lost 9 bases and 4 bases, there was a span of 22 bases. The CDR3 DNA sequence: TGTGCCAGTTCCCCGCAAGGGACACGCCAGGGAAACACCATATATTTT. Its protein is CASSPQGTRQGNTIYF.

The chain employs TRBV10-3 and TRBJ1-5; 11 bases fit TRBD1. This CDR3 has 15 residues. Germline CDR1 ENHRY, CDR2 SYGVKD. J gave up 4 bases and V 5 bases, and 4 bases lay outside the gene matches. The DNA of the CDR3 is TGTGCCATCAGTCCGGGACAGGGGGAAAATCAGCCCCAGCATTTT. This translates into CAISPGQGENQPQHF.

The CDR3 sequence: CASSYSGSMAAFF. CDR3 DNA: TGTGCCAGCAGTTATTCCGGGTCGATGGCGGCTTTCTTT. The chain recombines TRBV27 with TRBJ1-1; D remains unclear. V lost 4 bases, J lost 11 bases, and 17 bases lay in between. Germline V gene lookup returns CDR1 MNHEY and CDR2 SMNVEV (reference sequence). The CDR3 has 13 residues.

The chain employs TRBV7-8 and TRBJ2-4; 9 bases agree with TRBD1. The CDR3 is 15 residues long. The junction had 6 bases not matched to a gene; V was cut back by 5 bases and J by 4 bases. The germline CDR1 and CDR2 sequences are SGHVS and FQNEAQ. Here the CDR3 DNA reads TGTGCCAGCAGCCCAGACAGGGGGGGAAAAAACATTCAGTACTTC. Encoded protein: CASSPDRGGKNIQYF. The whole variable domain, remainder taken from reference TRBV7-8 and TRBJ2-4, is GAGVSQSPRYKVAKRGQDVALRCDPISGHVSLFWYQQALGQGPEFLTYFQNEAQLDKSGLPSDRFFAERPEGSVSTLKIQRTQQEDSAVYLCASSPDRGGKNIQYFGAGTRLSVL.

The chain has TRBV3-1 (or the pseudogene TRBV3-2) and TRBJ2-7; maybe TRBD2 (5 bases). The CDR3 contains 14 residues. CDR1 is LGHDT, CDR2 YNNKEL, per germline (reference sequence). Trimming took off 0 bases at V and 5 bases at J, with 11 bases between the two ends. The CDR3 sequence: CASSQDPRGNEQYF. The CDR3 DNA follows: TGTGCCAGCAGCCAAGATCCACGAGGGAACGAGCAGTACTTC.